A selection of T cell receptor beta chains follows, all from one sample in a study of T cells in Graves' hyperthyroidism and ophthalmopathy. TCRdb reprocessed the multiplex PCR reads with MiXCR, giving one entry per CDR3 protein. The sample holds 530,000 or so distinct CDR3 sequences; roughly 25% are singletons and the top ten take approximately 10%. Input material: blood. The receptors stem from a woman aged 25-40 years with Graves' ophthalmopathy. Both conserved end residues are part of each CDR3. The order of the fields is V gene, D gene, J gene, clone size, CDR3 protein, CDR3 DNA. The D gene is left open where the match is weak. Expanded clones are given a class, and other clones once, few, many or no size at all.

>TRBV6-5|.|TRBJ2-7|many
CASSYTLRTDAEQYF
TGTGCCAGCAGTTACACCCTTAGGACCGACGCCGAGCAGTACTTC
>TRBV29-1|.|TRBJ1-1|many
CSPGGDHQGTEAFF
TGCAGCCCTGGAGGGGACCATCAGGGGACTGAAGCTTTCTTT
>TRBV27|.|TRBJ2-7|once
CASSLSGTPHYEQYF
TGTGCCAGCAGTTTATCCGGGACACCCCACTACGAGCAGTACTTC
>TRBV20-1|TRBD1|TRBJ1-5|.
CSARAPGQLSLTPQHF
TGCAGTGCTAGGGCTCCGGGACAGCTTTCTCTGACGCCCCAGCATTTT
>TRBV7-2|TRBD1|TRBJ2-7|few
CASRYKGAGVTPRF
TGTGCCAGCAGATATAAGGGGGCAGGGGTTACCCCAAGATTC
>TRBV12-3/TRBV12-4|.|TRBJ1-2|.
CASSFVQDKHYGYTF
TGTGCCAGCAGTTTTGTGCAGGATAAGCACTATGGCTACACCTTC
>TRBV30|TRBD1|TRBJ1-1|many
CAWKGQASRTEAFF
TGTGCCTGGAAAGGACAGGCCAGTCGCACTGAAGCTTTCTTT
>TRBV18|TRBD1|TRBJ1-2|many
CASSPYVTGTFGYTF
TGTGCCAGCTCACCATACGTGACAGGGACTTTTGGCTACACCTTC
>TRBV20-1|TRBD2|TRBJ2-2|.
CSASRLAGTGELFF
TGCAGTGCTAGCAGGCTAGCGGGAACCGGGGAGCTGTTTTTT
>TRBV6-2/TRBV6-3|.|TRBJ1-1|few
CASSYFPGGLMNTEAFF
TGTGCCAGCAGTTACTTTCCAGGCGGACTCATGAACACTGAAGCTTTCTTT
>TRBV20-1|.|TRBJ2-7|many
CSARDWAGGANYEQYF
TGCAGTGCTAGAGATTGGGCAGGAGGTGCGAACTACGAGCAGTACTTC
>TRBV6-1|TRBD2|TRBJ2-5|few
CASKAGRETQYF
TGTGCCAGTAAAGCGGGACGTGAGACCCAGTACTTC
>TRBV20-1|.|TRBJ1-1|many
CSALGPEVMNTEAFF
TGCAGTGCCTTAGGACCCGAGGTAATGAACACTGAAGCTTTCTTT
>TRBV27|.|TRBJ1-2|.
CASRKRTFDNYGYTF
TGTGCCAGCAGAAAAAGGACCTTCGACAACTATGGCTACACCTTC
>TRBV7-2|.|TRBJ1-3|many
CASSQPATGNTIYF
TGTGCCAGCAGCCAACCTGCTACTGGAAACACCATATATTTT
>TRBV20-1|.|TRBJ2-7|many
CSGQGGGGEQYF
TGCAGTGGACAAGGAGGGGGCGGCGAGCAGTACTTC
>TRBV24-1|TRBD1|TRBJ1-2|many
CATSDRDRGGGYTF
TGTGCCACCAGTGATCGGGACAGGGGAGGCGGCTACACCTTC
>TRBV12-3/TRBV12-4|TRBD1|TRBJ1-2|.
CASSYADRGHGYTF
TGTGCCAGCAGTTACGCGGACAGGGGGCATGGCTACACCTTC
>TRBV10-3|.|TRBJ1-1|few
CAISLTRSTEAFF
TGTGCCATCAGCTTAACACGGAGCACTGAAGCTTTCTTT
>TRBV15|.|TRBJ1-2|many
CATSREGGIYGYTF
TGTGCCACCAGCAGAGAAGGGGGGATCTATGGCTACACCTTC
>TRBV11-1|TRBD1|TRBJ1-1|few
CASSLGRGQGAFTEAFF
TGTGCCAGCAGCTTAGGGAGGGGACAGGGGGCCTTCACTGAAGCTTTCTTT
>TRBV12-3/TRBV12-4|.|TRBJ2-2|many
CASSPTTLNTGELFF
TGTGCCAGCAGCCCGACTACACTGAACACCGGGGAGCTGTTTTTT
>TRBV18|.|TRBJ1-2|many
CASSPRQDLNYGYTF
TGTGCCAGCTCACCACGCCAGGATCTTAACTATGGCTACACCTTC
>TRBV9|TRBD2|TRBJ2-4|once
CASSVGVSGRGIQYF
TGTGCCAGCAGCGTAGGGGTTAGCGGGAGGGGCATTCAGTACTTC
>TRBV5-1|.|TRBJ1-1|few
CASSLPLSAEAFF
TGCGCCAGCAGCTTGCCCCTTTCGGCTGAAGCTTTCTTT
>TRBV2|TRBD1|TRBJ2-7|many
CASSPRGQTPYEQYF
TGTGCCAGCAGTCCCCGGGGACAGACGCCATACGAGCAGTACTTC
>TRBV20-1|TRBD1|TRBJ2-5|.
CSARDSSQGARETQYF
TGCAGTGCTAGAGATAGTTCTCAGGGGGCTAGAGAGACCCAGTACTTC
>TRBV5-1|.|TRBJ2-7|few
CASSLAGKGAYEQYF
TGCGCCAGCAGCTTGGCCGGCAAAGGCGCCTACGAGCAGTACTTC
>TRBV20-1|TRBD1|TRBJ1-2|many
CSGPGQASNYGYTF
TGCAGTGGTCCCGGACAGGCCTCTAACTATGGCTACACCTTC
>TRBV15|TRBD1|TRBJ1-2|many
CATSLDRGQGYGYTF
TGTGCCACCAGTCTCGACCGCGGACAGGGCTATGGCTACACCTTC
>TRBV2|.|TRBJ2-7|once
CASGRGGPVLEQYF
TGTGCCAGCGGACGCGGCGGACCCGTACTCGAGCAGTACTTC
>TRBV19|.|TRBJ2-7|many
CASSKGSSYEQYF
TGTGCCAGTAGTAAGGGGTCGTCCTACGAGCAGTACTTC
>TRBV13|TRBD1|TRBJ2-7|.
CASSFPTGQGNSGQYF
TGTGCCAGCAGCTTTCCAACGGGACAGGGGAACAGTGGGCAGTACTTC
>TRBV20-1|.|TRBJ2-7|few
CSSNPLGYEQYF
TGCAGTTCGAATCCGTTGGGCTACGAGCAGTACTTC
>TRBV12-3/TRBV12-4|.|TRBJ1-1|many
CASSLEAMNTEAFF
TGTGCCAGCAGTTTAGAGGCAATGAACACTGAAGCTTTCTTT
>TRBV6-5|.|TRBJ1-1|many
CASSVGQYEAFF
TGTGCCAGCAGCGTTGGACAGTATGAAGCTTTCTTT
>TRBV12-3/TRBV12-4|.|TRBJ1-2|many
CASIVGRGTGYTF
TGTGCCAGCATCGTCGGTCGGGGAACCGGCTACACCTTC
>TRBV12-3/TRBV12-4|TRBD1|TRBJ2-7|many
CASSSPPDRPYEQYF
TGTGCCAGCAGTTCCCCCCCGGACAGGCCCTACGAGCAGTACTTC
>TRBV20-1|TRBD1|TRBJ1-1|many
CSANGQDVDTEAFF
TGCAGTGCTAACGGACAGGATGTGGACACTGAAGCTTTCTTT
>TRBV5-1|.|TRBJ1-1|.
CASSRGLTEAFF
TGCGCCAGCAGCAGGGGTTTGACTGAAGCTTTCTTT
>TRBV6-2/TRBV6-3|.|TRBJ1-5|many
CASSKSLGALLRNQPQHF
TGTGCCAGCAGCAAGAGCCTCGGGGCTTTACTTCGCAATCAGCCCCAGCATTTT
>TRBV5-5|TRBD1|TRBJ1-5|many
CASSLGTGFSNQPQHF
TGTGCCAGCAGCTTGGGGACAGGGTTTAGCAATCAGCCCCAGCATTTT
>TRBV12-3/TRBV12-4|.|TRBJ1-1|many
CASTLQEGANTEAFF
TGTGCCAGCACCTTGCAGGAGGGAGCTAACACTGAAGCTTTCTTT
>TRBV2|.|TRBJ2-7|many
CASSEWAGLSEQYF
TGTGCCAGCAGTGAGTGGGCAGGGCTGAGTGAGCAGTACTTC
>TRBV6-2/TRBV6-3|TRBD1|TRBJ1-1|many
CASSRTGNTEAFF
TGTGCCAGCAGTCGGACAGGGAACACTGAAGCTTTCTTT
>TRBV28|TRBD1|TRBJ2-5|many
CASRDRDDWETQYF
TGTGCCAGCAGGGACAGGGATGATTGGGAGACCCAGTACTTC
>TRBV6-1|TRBD2|TRBJ2-3|few
CASSETLAGGTDTQYF
TGTGCCAGCAGTGAAACGTTAGCGGGGGGAACAGATACGCAGTATTTT
>TRBV4-1|.|TRBJ1-1|many
CASSQDVNTEAFF
TGCGCCAGCAGCCAAGATGTGAACACTGAAGCTTTCTTT
>TRBV6-1|TRBD1|TRBJ2-7|.
CASRRPSGTGSEQYF
TGTGCCAGCAGACGCCCCTCCGGGACAGGGTCCGAGCAGTACTTC
>TRBV14|.|TRBJ2-6|few
CASSQGHYSGANVLTF
TGTGCCAGCAGCCAGGGTCATTACTCTGGGGCCAACGTCCTGACTTTC